One and the same sample provided the 32 T cell receptor beta chains below, sequenced in a study of blood T cells in healthy people across ages. It was with a sample-barcoded 5' primer and a J-beta primer mix that a second PCR of roughly 6 to 12 cycles was run. TCRdb processed the 5' RACE reads anew with MiXCR; each CDR3 protein has one entry. Among over 600,000 distinct CDR3 sequences listed, around 45% were seen once. Sequencing was carried out using blood. The source is a man older than 75 in good health.

This clonotype was observed many times. The gene calls are TRBV29-1 and TRBJ2-3, with TRBD1 identical over 8 bases. Trimming removed 1 base from V and 4 bases from J; junction bases left unmatched: 4. Germline V gene data show CDR1 as SQVTM and CDR2 as ANQGSEA. The CDR3 is made up of 14 amino acids. DNA for the CDR3: TGCAGCGTTGAAGGGCAGGGGGCATCAGATACGCAGTATTTT. It is translated as CSVEGQGASDTQYF.

The chain combines TRBV28 with TRBJ2-1, with TRBD2 matching over 8 bases. Germline CDR1 and CDR2: MDHEN and SYDVKM. Trimming took 3 bases from V and 7 from J; bases not matched to a gene: 11. The CDR3 contains 16 residues. The CDR3 nucleotides read TGTGCCAGCAGTTTGGCCAGCGGGAGTTTCAGGAATGAGCAGTTCTTC. It encodes CASSLASGSFRNEQFF.

V gene TRBV7-2 combines with J gene TRBJ2-3; 10 nucleotides align to TRBD2. The J segment lost 4 bases and the V segment lost 1 base, leaving 5 bases of the junction unmatched. Germline-derived CDR1 and CDR2 are SGHTA and FQGNSA. The CDR3 consists of 16 residues. CDR3 nucleotides: TGTGCCAGCAGCTTAGTTCCTAGCGGGAGTTCAGATACGCAGTATTTT. Translation: CASSLVPSGSSDTQYF.

This sequence joins TRBV27 and TRBJ2-2; D call uncertain. V was pared by 2 bases and J by 6 bases, with 13 bases between. This CDR3 is built from 15 residues. CDR1 is MNHEY and CDR2 is SMNVEV in the germline V gene (reference sequence). CDR3 DNA sequence: TGTGCCAGCAGTTTAGAAGTCTCGTTATCCGGGGAGCTGTTTTTT. Its protein product is CASSLEVSLSGELFF.

This clonotype occurred a few times. Given a much more abundant clone one base away, this may be a read error. The genes are TRBV3-1 and TRBJ2-1; D assignment may be TRBD1 or TRBD2 (5 bases each). Germline loops: CDR1 LGHDT, CDR2 YNNKEL (reference sequence). This CDR3 spans 16 amino acids. The V end lost 2 bases, the J end lost 3 bases, and 14 bases lay between the germline ends. The CDR3: CASSQPGRRIYNEQFF. DNA of the CDR3: TGTGCCAGCAGCCAACCGGGACGACGGATCTACAATGAGCAGTTCTTC.

V usage is TRBV28 and J usage is TRBJ2-7; 10 bases align to TRBD2. CDR3 length equals 14 residues. Germline loops: CDR1 MDHEN, CDR2 SYDVKM. V dropped 2 bases and J dropped 7; count of bases not matched to a gene: 5. CDR3 region: CASSLLAGAREQYF. The CDR3 DNA follows: TGTGCCAGCAGTTTACTAGCGGGAGCTCGGGAGCAGTACTTC.

V is TRBV7-6 and J is TRBJ2-1; no clear D gene. Trimming removed 2 bases from V and 13 bases from J, with 21 bases in between. The CDR3 loop spans 15 amino acids. CDR1 and CDR2 from the germline V gene are SGHVS and FNYEAQ. The CDR3 protein is CASSLRAGQEETQFF. In nucleotides, the CDR3 is TGTGCCAGCAGCTTAAGGGCCGGGCAGGAAGAGACCCAGTTCTTC.

This clonotype was observed once. The chain is built from TRBV13 and TRBJ2-4; 9 positions agree with TRBD1. The CDR3 length is 15 residues. V dropped 1 base and J dropped 7; count of bases not matched to a gene: 5. Per the germline V gene, CDR1 is PRHDT and CDR2 is FYEKMQ (reference sequence). Here the CDR3 DNA reads TGTGCCAGCAGCTTAGCGACTGGACAGGGGAACATTCAGTACTTC. The encoded protein is CASSLATGQGNIQYF.

The genes are TRBV9 and TRBJ2-3, with D unclear. V was trimmed by 4 bases and J by 1 base, leaving 13 bases between them. In germline, CDR1 is SGDLS, CDR2 YYNGEE. The CDR3 has 15 amino acids. The CDR3 is CASSLDQPGTDTQYF. The DNA of the CDR3 is TGTGCCAGCAGCTTGGACCAACCGGGCACAGATACGCAGTATTTT.

V and J are TRBV12-3 or TRBV12-4 and TRBJ2-7, with a weak D call TRBD1 (6 bases). V was trimmed by 6 bases and J by 3 bases, leaving 9 bases between them. There are 12 residues in the CDR3. This chain's CDR3 is CASRYRDYEQYF. CDR3 DNA sequence: TGTGCCAGCAGGTACAGGGACTACGAGCAGTACTTC.

This chain joins TRBV6-2 or TRBV6-3 and TRBJ2-3; 7 nucleotides align to TRBD2. This CDR3 contains 16 residues. CDR1 and CDR2 from the germline V gene are MNHEY and SVGEGT. Trimming took 4 bases from V and 0 from J; bases not matched to a gene: 7. Written as DNA, the CDR3 is TGTGCCAGCAGTTGGACTAGGGGCCCTAGCACAGATACGCAGTATTTT. Protein product: CASSWTRGPSTDTQYF.

As DNA, the CDR3 is TGTGCCAGCAGCGTAGATCTAGCGGGAGGGCGGAATGAGCAGTTCTTC. This gives the protein CASSVDLAGGRNEQFF. V usage is TRBV9 and J usage is TRBJ2-1; 12 bases are shared with TRBD2. CDR1 is SGDLS and CDR2 is YYNGEE in the germline V gene. J gave up 7 bases and V 0 bases, and 5 bases lay outside the gene matches. The CDR3 contains 16 residues. The variable domain in full, completed from reference TRBV9 and TRBJ2-1, reads DSGVTQTPKHLITATGQRVTLRCSPRSGDLSVYWYQQSLDQGLQFLIQYYNGEERAKGNILERFSAQQFPDLHSELNLSSLELGDSALYFCASSVDLAGGRNEQFFGPGTRLTVL.

This clonotype came up many times. The V and J genes are TRBV28 and TRBJ2-1, with D maybe TRBD1 (5 bases). Per germline, CDR1 MDHEN and CDR2 SYDVKM. The CDR3 is made up of 16 amino acids. Trimming removed 4 bases at V and 4 bases at J, with 17 bases between. The CDR3 sequence is CASSSSETANYNEQFF. The CDR3 DNA is TGTGCCAGCAGTTCGTCCGAGACAGCAAATTACAATGAGCAGTTCTTC.

V and J are TRBV20-1 and TRBJ2-4; 12 positions match TRBD2. This CDR3 spans 14 amino acids. The V gene end was trimmed by 5 bases and the J gene end by 13 bases; junction bases not matched to a gene: 12. The germline CDR1 and CDR2 sequences are DFQATT and SNEGSKA (reference sequence). The CDR3 sequence: CSALLLAGGQEQYF. The CDR3 DNA follows: TGCAGTGCTCTCTTACTAGCGGGGGGCCAGGAGCAGTACTTC.

CDR3 sequence reads: CASSRNMRGYEQYF. CDR3 bases: TGCGCCAGCAGCCGAAATATGAGGGGATACGAGCAGTACTTC. The rearrangement uses TRBV5-1 and TRBJ2-7; the D gene could be TRBD1 or TRBD2 (5 bases each). Germline V gene lookup returns CDR1 SGHRS and CDR2 YFSETQ. There are 14 residues in the CDR3. With 4 bases removed from V and 4 bases from J, the gap between germline ends came to 15 bases.

In this sample, this clonotype turned up a few times. J is TRBJ2-7 and V is TRBV29-1, with a possible D match to TRBD1 (5 bases). Germline lookup yields CDR1 SQVTM and CDR2 ANQGSEA. The CDR3 contains 13 residues. V lost 6 bases and J lost 5, with 17 bases in between. The CDR3 DNA reads as TGCAGCGTGACGACAGCGACCTTTGACGAGCAGTACTTC. It is translated as CSVTTATFDEQYF.

The chain carries TRBV7-6 and TRBJ2-1; 7 nucleotides line up with TRBD2. The germline V gene has CDR1 SGHVS and CDR2 FNYEAQ. With V trimmed by 5 bases and J by 8 bases, 12 bases remained unmatched. The CDR3 consists of 15 residues. The CDR3 region has the DNA TGTGCCAGCAGCCCCACCGTACTAGCGTTAGATGAGCAGTTCTTC. Its translation is CASSPTVLALDEQFF. The full variable domain, with the rest looked up from reference TRBV7-6 and TRBJ2-1, is GAGVSQSPRYKVTKRGQDVALRCDPISGHVSLYWYRQALGQGPEFLTYFNYEAQQDKSGLPNDRFSAERPEGSISTLTIQRTEQRDSAMYRCASSPTVLALDEQFFGPGTRLTVL.

This clonotype was counted only a few times. The chain couples TRBV5-1 to TRBJ2-4, with 15 bases fitting TRBD2. Germline CDR1 is SGHRS and CDR2 is YFSETQ. J gave up 7 bases and V 0 bases, and 8 bases lay outside the gene matches. CDR3 length equals 18 residues. The CDR3 region is CASSLAGLAGGSWNIQYF. DNA of the CDR3: TGCGCCAGCAGCTTGGCTGGACTAGCGGGAGGGTCGTGGAACATTCAGTACTTC.

The V call is TRBV12-3 or TRBV12-4, the J call TRBJ2-1; 7 bases map to TRBD1. The CDR3 has 13 residues. Unmatched junction bases numbered 8, after V lost 6 bases and J lost 9 bases. The CDR3 DNA reads as TGTGCCAGCAGATACCGGGACAGTATTGAGCAGTTCTTC. It yields the protein CASRYRDSIEQFF.

This clonotype was observed a few times. The chain is built from TRBV27 and TRBJ1-5; 7 bases agree with TRBD1. The CDR3 sequence is 19 residues long. J was trimmed by 6 bases and V by 2 bases; bases with no gene match: 19. Germline CDR1 and CDR2: MNHEY and SMNVEV (reference sequence). In DNA, the CDR3 is TGTGCCAGCAGTTTAAGGACGGGGCCCCTGGGCAGGGGGTCTCAGCCCCAGCATTTT. Protein sequence: CASSLRTGPLGRGSQPQHF.

This clonotype has a single count. The chain recombines TRBV27 with TRBJ2-1; D is unclear. CDR1 MNHEY and CDR2 SMNVEV come from the germline V gene (reference sequence). This CDR3 contains 14 residues. V was cut by 5 bases and J by 7 bases, with 15 bases left in between. The CDR3 nucleotides are TGTGCCAGCAGTCCACTAAGGGATTCTAATGAGCAGTTCTTC. It specifies CASSPLRDSNEQFF.

This clonotype was recorded a few times. A read error is possible here, since a much larger clone lies one base away. The gene calls are TRBV24-1 and TRBJ2-5; D assignment may be TRBD1 or TRBD2 (5 bases each). Germline loops: CDR1 KGHDR, CDR2 SFDVKD. CDR3 length: 20 amino acids. The V and J ends lost 3 bases and 11 bases respectively, with 36 bases between them. CDR3 coding DNA: TGTGCCACCAGTGATCCCCCCGGGACCCCTACGCAGCGAAATCCCCATGAGCAGTACTTC. It translates to CATSDPPGTPTQRNPHEQYF.

The chain joins TRBV27 to TRBJ1-2; possible D gene TRBD1, 6 bases. The CDR3 has 13 amino acids. V lost 5 bases and J 7 bases, leaving 14 bases between the germline ends. From germline, CDR1 is MNHEY and CDR2 SMNVEV (reference sequence). DNA of the CDR3: TGTGCCAGCAGTCCGGGAGGGGACATTGGCTACACCTTC. Translated: CASSPGGDIGYTF.

This chain links TRBV12-3 or TRBV12-4 with TRBJ2-7, with D tentatively TRBD2 (5 bases). V dropped 6 bases and J dropped 5 bases, with 11 bases sitting between them. The CDR3 is made up of 12 amino acids. CDR3 nucleotide sequence: TGTGCCAGCAGAGTGAGGGCAAACGAGCAGTACTTC. This translates into CASRVRANEQYF.

CDR3: CASSLAGTPGRDEQYF. The DNA of the CDR3 is TGCGCCAGCAGCTTGGCTGGGACCCCGGGGAGAGATGAGCAGTACTTC. V and J are TRBV5-1 and TRBJ2-5; D is tentatively TRBD1 or TRBD2 (5 bases each). This CDR3 is built from 16 residues. CDR1 is SGHRS, CDR2 YFSETQ, per germline. V lost 0 bases, J lost 11 bases, and 23 bases lay in between. Complete variable domain (other parts from reference TRBV5-1 and TRBJ2-5): KAGVTQTPRYLIKTRGQQVTLSCSPISGHRSVSWYQQTPGQGLQFLFEYFSETQRNKGNFPGRFSGRQFSNSRSEMNVSTLELGDSALYLCASSLAGTPGRDEQYFGPGTRLLVL.

In this sample, this clonotype turned up a few times. The chain joins TRBV10-2 to TRBJ2-3; perhaps TRBD2 as D (5 bases). V shed 2 bases and J shed 1 base, with 7 bases lying between them. This CDR3 is built from 14 residues. Germline assignment: CDR1 WSHSY and CDR2 SAAADI. CDR3 amino acids: CASSEMGGTDTQYF. CDR3 coding DNA: TGCGCCAGCAGTGAGATGGGAGGCACAGATACGCAGTATTTT.

The gene calls are TRBV28 and TRBJ1-1, with D tentatively TRBD1 (6 bases). V was shortened by 7 bases and J by 0 bases, with 15 bases between the two germline ends. There are 15 residues in the CDR3. From germline, CDR1 is MDHEN and CDR2 SYDVKM. For the CDR3, the DNA is TGTGCCAGCACCCCAAGGGGGGGCGTGAACACTGAAGCTTTCTTT. Amino acids: CASTPRGGVNTEAFF. Full variable domain (remainder filled in from reference TRBV28 and TRBJ1-1): DVKVTQSSRYLVKRTGEKVFLECVQDMDHENMFWYRQDPGLGLRLIYFSYDVKMKEKGDIPEGYSVSREKKERFSLILESASTNQTSMYLCASTPRGGVNTEAFFGQGTRLTVV.

The chain links TRBV29-1 to TRBJ2-1; D not certain. This CDR3 spans 12 amino acids. Germline V gene sequence: CDR1 SQVTM, CDR2 ANQGSEA. V lost 0 bases and J 12 bases, leaving 12 bases between the germline ends. The chain's CDR3 is CSVEESPLAQFF. DNA for the CDR3: TGCAGCGTTGAAGAAAGCCCGTTGGCGCAGTTCTTC.

This clonotype was observed many times. The rearrangement joins TRBV5-1 to TRBJ2-1, with 11 bases that match TRBD1. The CDR3 sequence is 15 residues long. Trimming removed 0 bases from V and 10 bases from J; junction bases left unmatched: 6. Per the germline V gene, CDR1 is SGHRS and CDR2 is YFSETQ. The CDR3 spells CASSLAGTGGIEQFF. CDR3 bases: TGCGCCAGCAGCTTGGCCGGGACAGGGGGTATAGAGCAGTTCTTC.

As regards this clonotype: A much larger clone is a single base away; this may be a read error. The chain joins TRBV29-1 to TRBJ1-2; 7 bases map to TRBD1. The J segment lost 7 bases and the V segment lost 3 bases, leaving 11 bases of the junction unmatched. This CDR3 has 14 amino acids. Germline CDR1 and CDR2: SQVTM and ANQGSEA. The CDR3 DNA reads as TGCAGCGTTGACCACAGGGAGGGGGCGCGTGGCTACACCTTC. It is translated as CSVDHREGARGYTF.

The chain links TRBV7-9 to TRBJ2-4; D may be TRBD1 (5 bases). The CDR3 is 15 residues long. CDR1 is SEHNR, CDR2 FQNEAQ, per germline (reference sequence). Trimming pared 1 base from V and 1 base from J, leaving 8 bases between. The CDR3 coding sequence is TGTGCCAGCAGCTTAGTTTCAGGGGCCAAAAACATTCAGTACTTC. Translating gives CASSLVSGAKNIQYF.

The chain links TRBV5-1 to TRBJ1-2; D is possibly TRBD1 (5 bases). The germline V gene encodes CDR1 SGHRS and CDR2 YFSETQ. Trimming left V 1 base short and J 6 bases short, with 10 bases between. CDR3 length: 13 amino acids. The DNA of the CDR3 is TGCGCCAGCAGCTTGCAGGGAAAGGATGGCTACACCTTC. It encodes CASSLQGKDGYTF.